This T cell receptor (beta chain) derives from a study of human T cells and chemical hapten exposure. In its sample, this clonotype was seen many times. One entry per CDR3 protein, called by TCRdb with MiXCR from the RACE reads. Found here are some 350,000 distinct CDR3 sequences, about 6% of them singletons; the top ten hold about 5.6%. The sample's time point: patch test 2, 6 weeks after DPC sensitization. Documented treatment: therapeutic diphenylcyclopropenone sensitization with weekly scalp DPC. The CDR3 has 13 residues. Germline assignment: CDR1 MNHEY and CDR2 SVGEGT. V shed 6 bases and J shed 10 bases, with 16 bases lying between them.

The receptor was isolated from a young woman with alopecia areata. Some clones in this sample may be carry-over from other donors' samples. Here the sequenced sample was whole blood, taken in connection with sensitization to the hapten diphenylcyclopropenone (DPC). This chain links TRBV6-2 or TRBV6-3 with TRBJ1-5; D gene uncertain. As DNA, the CDR3 is TGTGCCAGCAGCCTTGTGACTCCCAGCCCCCAGCATTTT. Translated, it gives CASSLVTPSPQHF.